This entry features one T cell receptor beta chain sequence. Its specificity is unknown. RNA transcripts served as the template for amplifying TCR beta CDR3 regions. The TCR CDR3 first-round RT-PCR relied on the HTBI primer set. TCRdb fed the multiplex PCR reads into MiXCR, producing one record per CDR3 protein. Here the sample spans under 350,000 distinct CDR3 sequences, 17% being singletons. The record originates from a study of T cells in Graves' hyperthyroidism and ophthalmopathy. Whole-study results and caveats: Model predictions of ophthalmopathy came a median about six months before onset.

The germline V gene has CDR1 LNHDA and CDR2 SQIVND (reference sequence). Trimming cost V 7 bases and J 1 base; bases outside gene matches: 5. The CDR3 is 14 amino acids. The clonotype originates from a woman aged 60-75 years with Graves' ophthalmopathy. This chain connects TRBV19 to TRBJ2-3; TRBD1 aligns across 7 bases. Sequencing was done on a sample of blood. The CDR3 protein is CASTVGQGTDTQYF. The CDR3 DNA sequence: TGTGCCAGTACCGTCGGACAGGGCACAGATACGCAGTATTTT. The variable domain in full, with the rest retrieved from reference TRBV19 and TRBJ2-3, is DGGITQSPKYLFRKEGQNVTLSCEQNLNHDAMYWYRQDPGQGLRLIYYSQIVNDFQKGDIAEGYSVSREKKESFPLTVTSAQKNPTAFYLCASTVGQGTDTQYFGPGTRLTVL.